This TCR beta chain was documented in a study of blood T cell repertoires in COVID-19. Study-level background: Specimens from acute and convalescent COVID-19 originated in the United States, Italy and Spain. T cells, B-cell-depleted T cells, or PBMCs supplied cDNA or gDNA.

Authors' processing steps: Amplified reference gene primers provided the basis for estimating nucleated cell counts. Produced via immunoSEQ multiplex PCR; TCRdb's table is partial and in-frame only. V and J calls plus clone size are reproduced from that table; the DNA served to infer D and trimming. The sample contains fewer than 120,000 clones, 75% to 80% of which appear only once. Germline V lookup: CDR1 SNHLY, CDR2 FYNNEI. V lost 2 bases, J lost 5 bases, and 10 bases lay in between. There are 14 residues in the CDR3. Sequencing was performed on peripheral blood. The sequence derives from a woman older than 75 with active or convalescent COVID-19. This chain connects TRBV2 to TRBJ2-1; D may be TRBD1 (6 bases). CDR3 DNA sequence: TGTGCCAGCAGTGAAAGGACAGTAAACAATGAGCAGTTCTTC. This sequence encodes CASSERTVNNEQFF.